Listed here are 13 T cell receptor beta chains from one sample, sequenced in a study of blood T cell repertoires in COVID-19. TCRdb's table, derived via immunoSEQ multiplex PCR, lists solely in-frame clones and lacks some. The sample lists around 60,000 clones, 80% to 90% occurring once. The material sequenced was peripheral blood. The receptors derive from a woman aged 60-75 years with COVID-19, enrolled during active disease.

The chain joins TRBV19 to TRBJ1-6, with unresolved D. V lost 3 bases and J 9 bases, leaving 12 bases between the germline ends. Germline V gene sequence: CDR1 LNHDA, CDR2 SQIVND (reference sequence). This CDR3 is built from 14 residues. CDR3 DNA sequence: TGTGCCAGTAGTATCCGGGAAAGAGGTTCACCCCTCCACTTT. Encoded protein: CASSIRERGSPLHF.

This clone was observed a handful of times. This sequence joins TRBV27 and TRBJ2-7; TRBD1 agrees at 7 bases. Germline assignment: CDR1 MNHEY and CDR2 SMNVEV (reference sequence). This CDR3 spans 14 amino acids. V was clipped by 4 bases and J by 5 bases; unmatched bases: 8. Here the CDR3 DNA reads TGTGCCAGCAGTTCAAGACAGGGTACCGACGAGCAGTACTTC. Translation gives CASSSRQGTDEQYF.

The chain joins TRBV7-2 to TRBJ1-2, with a possible D match to TRBD1 (6 bases). Trimming pared 6 bases from V and 2 bases from J, leaving 13 bases between. CDR3 length: 14 residues. Germline CDR1 is SGHTA and CDR2 is FQGNSA. The CDR3 protein is CASRTRGGNYGYTF. In DNA, the CDR3 is TGTGCCAGCAGGACGAGGGGGGGGAACTATGGCTACACCTTC. The full variable domain, in which reference TRBV7-2 and TRBJ1-2 provide the parts outside the CDR3, is GAGVSQSPSNKVTEKGKDVELRCDPISGHTALYWYRQSLGQGLEFLIYFQGNSAPDKSGLPSDRFSAERTGGSVSTLTIQRTQQEDSAVYLCASRTRGGNYGYTFGSGTRLTVV.

In its sample, this clone was seen a few times. The chain joins TRBV7-9 to TRBJ1-5, with D possibly matching TRBD1 (5 bases). The CDR3 runs 14 residues. V dropped 3 bases and J dropped 4 bases, with 10 bases sitting between them. From germline, CDR1 is SEHNR and CDR2 FQNEAQ (reference sequence). The CDR3 coding sequence is TGTGCCAGCAGCTTGGACACTGCAAATCAGCCCCAGCATTTT. Amino acids: CASSLDTANQPQHF.

This sequence joins TRBV6-5 and TRBJ2-7; D call uncertain. The V end was cut by 7 bases, the J end by 2 bases, with 6 bases between. This CDR3 is 11 amino acids long. Germline V gene sequence: CDR1 MNHEY, CDR2 SVGAGI. The CDR3 sequence: CASNRPYEQYF. CDR3 bases: TGTGCCAGCAACAGACCCTACGAGCAGTACTTC.

The chain recombines TRBV5-6 with TRBJ1-4; TRBD1 agrees at 7 bases. The length of the CDR3 is 15 residues. The germline V gene has CDR1 SGHDT and CDR2 YYEEEE. J was trimmed by 5 bases and V by 3 bases; bases with no gene match: 7. The chain's CDR3 is CASSSIDRVNEKLFF. DNA for the CDR3: TGTGCCAGCAGCTCCATAGACAGGGTAAATGAAAAACTGTTTTTT.

This clone occurred a few times. The V gene is TRBV19, the J gene TRBJ2-7; 7 nucleotides agree with TRBD2. Trimming cost V 1 base and J 4 bases; bases outside gene matches: 4. This CDR3 spans 14 amino acids. The germline gives CDR1 LNHDA, CDR2 SQIVND (reference sequence). This CDR3 reads CASSIAGGRYEQYF. CDR3 DNA sequence: TGTGCCAGTAGTATAGCGGGGGGAAGATACGAGCAGTACTTC.

V is TRBV4-2 and J is TRBJ2-7; TRBD2 agrees at 10 bases. V trimming: 4 bases; J trimming: 2 bases; junction bases outside the gene matches: 8. The CDR3 contains 16 residues. The germline gives CDR1 LGHNA, CDR2 YNFKEQ. CDR3 coding DNA: TGTGCCAGCAGCCGATCCCTAGCGGGAGATCCCTACGAGCAGTACTTC. Its translation is CASSRSLAGDPYEQYF.

The rearrangement joins TRBV3-1 (or the pseudogene TRBV3-2) to TRBJ1-5; D possibly corresponds to TRBD1 (6 bases). Trimming shortened V by 0 bases and J by 11 bases, and 32 bases separated the two germline ends. CDR3 length: 20 residues. Per the germline V gene, CDR1 is LGHDT and CDR2 is YNNKEL (reference sequence). This chain's CDR3 is CASSQDFPGEGNGLVDAQHF. The CDR3, as DNA: TGTGCCAGCAGCCAAGACTTCCCAGGGGAGGGGAACGGACTGGTCGATGCCCAGCATTTT.

The CDR3 sequence is CASSYARGLNSPLHF. Here the CDR3 DNA reads TGTGCCAGCAGTTACGCCAGGGGGCTGAATTCACCCCTCCACTTT. The J gene is TRBJ1-6, the V gene TRBV6-2 or TRBV6-3; 8 bases are a match to TRBD1. There are 15 residues in the CDR3. The germline gives CDR1 MNHEY, CDR2 SVGEGT. Trimming took 2 bases from V and 7 from J; bases not matched to a gene: 4.

V gene TRBV9 combines with J gene TRBJ2-7, with TRBD1 matching over 8 bases. CDR1 is SGDLS and CDR2 is YYNGEE in the germline V gene. V dropped 3 bases and J dropped 6; count of bases not matched to a gene: 11. CDR3 length: 15 residues. CDR3: CASSGTGTGISEQYF. Here the CDR3 DNA reads TGTGCCAGCAGCGGGACCGGGACAGGAATCTCCGAGCAGTACTTC.

The rearrangement links TRBV21-1 to TRBJ1-1. TRBV21-1 is a known pseudogene. This CDR3 is built from 15 residues. This CDR3 is CASSNNEGTNTEAFF. The CDR3 DNA reads TGTGCCAGCAGCAATAACGAGGGGACTAACACTGAAGCTTTCTTT.

V and J are TRBV6-1 and TRBJ1-2; no firm D call. V lost 2 bases and J lost 8, with 15 bases in between. CDR3 length: 14 residues. The germline gives CDR1 MNHNS, CDR2 SASEGT. The CDR3 coding sequence is TGTGCCAGCAGTGAAACTGCACAGAGCCTCGGCTACACCTTC. Protein sequence: CASSETAQSLGYTF.